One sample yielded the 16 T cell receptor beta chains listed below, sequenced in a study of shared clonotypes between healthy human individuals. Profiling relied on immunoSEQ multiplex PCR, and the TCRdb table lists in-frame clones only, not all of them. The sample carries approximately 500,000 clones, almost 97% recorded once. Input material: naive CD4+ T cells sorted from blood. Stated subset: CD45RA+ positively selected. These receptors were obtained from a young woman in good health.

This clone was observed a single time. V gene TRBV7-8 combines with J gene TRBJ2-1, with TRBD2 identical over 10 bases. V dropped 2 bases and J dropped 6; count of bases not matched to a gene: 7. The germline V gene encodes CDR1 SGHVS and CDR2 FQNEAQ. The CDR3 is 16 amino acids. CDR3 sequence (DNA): TGTGCCAGCAGCTTACTGTCGGTAGCGGGAGGCAATGAGCAGTTCTTC. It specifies CASSLLSVAGGNEQFF.

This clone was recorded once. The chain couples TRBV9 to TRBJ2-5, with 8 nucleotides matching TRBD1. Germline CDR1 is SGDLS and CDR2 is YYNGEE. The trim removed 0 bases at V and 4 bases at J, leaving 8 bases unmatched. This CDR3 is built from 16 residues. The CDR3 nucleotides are TGTGCCAGCAGCGTAGCGACAGGGGATTTGTTAGAGACCCAGTACTTC. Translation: CASSVATGDLLETQYF.

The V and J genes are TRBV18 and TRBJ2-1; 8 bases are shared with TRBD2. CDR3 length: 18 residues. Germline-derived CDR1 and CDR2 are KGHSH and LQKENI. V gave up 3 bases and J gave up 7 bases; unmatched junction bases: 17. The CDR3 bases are TGTGCCAGCTCACCCGTTCTAATTGGGACTAGACCAGGGAATGAGCAGTTCTTC. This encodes CASSPVLIGTRPGNEQFF.

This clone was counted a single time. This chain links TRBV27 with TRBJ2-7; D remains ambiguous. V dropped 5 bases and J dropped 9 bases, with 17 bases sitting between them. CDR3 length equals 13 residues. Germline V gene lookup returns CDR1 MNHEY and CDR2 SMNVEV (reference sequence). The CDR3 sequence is CASSLFGAWGQYF. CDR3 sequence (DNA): TGTGCCAGCAGTCTTTTCGGCGCGTGGGGGCAGTACTTC.

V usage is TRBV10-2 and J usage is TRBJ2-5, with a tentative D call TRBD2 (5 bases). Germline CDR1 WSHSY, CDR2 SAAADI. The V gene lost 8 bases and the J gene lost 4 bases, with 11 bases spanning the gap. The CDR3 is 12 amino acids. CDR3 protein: CASSRLLETQYF. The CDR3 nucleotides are TGCGCCAGCTCCCGACTACTAGAGACCCAGTACTTC.

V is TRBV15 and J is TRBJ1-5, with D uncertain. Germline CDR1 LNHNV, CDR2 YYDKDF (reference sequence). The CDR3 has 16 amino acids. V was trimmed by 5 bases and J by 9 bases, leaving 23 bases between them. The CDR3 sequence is CATSFGRAIQVLPQHF. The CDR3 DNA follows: TGTGCCACCAGCTTTGGTCGGGCGATCCAGGTCTTGCCCCAGCATTTT.

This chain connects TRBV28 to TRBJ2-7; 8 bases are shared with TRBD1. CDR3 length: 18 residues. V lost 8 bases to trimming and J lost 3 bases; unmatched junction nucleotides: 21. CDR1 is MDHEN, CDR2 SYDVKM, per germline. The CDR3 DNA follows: TGTGCCAGCTCTTTGGGGTCCCGGGGCAGGGGGCGCGTCTACGAGCAGTACTTC. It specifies CASSLGSRGRGRVYEQYF. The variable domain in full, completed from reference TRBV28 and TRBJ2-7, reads DVKVTQSSRYLVKRTGEKVFLECVQDMDHENMFWYRQDPGLGLRLIYFSYDVKMKEKGDIPEGYSVSREKKERFSLILESASTNQTSMYLCASSLGSRGRGRVYEQYFGPGTRLTVT.

The CDR3 DNA reads TGTGCCAGAAGCCCGGGGCAGGGATTCGACAATGAGCAGTTCTTC. It is translated as CARSPGQGFDNEQFF. This chain connects TRBV5-3 to TRBJ2-1; the D gene could be TRBD1 or TRBD2 (5 bases each). TRBV5-3 is treated as an ORF (open reading frame) with a function not yet certain. There are 15 residues in the CDR3. Trimming shortened V by 4 bases and J by 5 bases, and 16 bases separated the two germline ends.

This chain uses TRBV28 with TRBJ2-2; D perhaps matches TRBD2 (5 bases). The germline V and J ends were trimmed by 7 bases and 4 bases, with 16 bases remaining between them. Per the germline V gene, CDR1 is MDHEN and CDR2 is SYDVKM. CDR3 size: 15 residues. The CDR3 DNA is TGTGCCAGCAACGAGGGCCAGGCAGGCACCGGGGAGCTGTTTTTT. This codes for CASNEGQAGTGELFF.

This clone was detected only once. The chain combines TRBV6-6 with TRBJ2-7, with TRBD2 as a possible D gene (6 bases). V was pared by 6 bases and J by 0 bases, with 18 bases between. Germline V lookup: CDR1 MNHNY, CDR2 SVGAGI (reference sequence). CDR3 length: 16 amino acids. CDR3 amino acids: CASRPSSGTYSYEQYF. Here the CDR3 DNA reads TGTGCCAGCAGACCGTCTTCCGGGACTTACTCCTACGAGCAGTACTTC.

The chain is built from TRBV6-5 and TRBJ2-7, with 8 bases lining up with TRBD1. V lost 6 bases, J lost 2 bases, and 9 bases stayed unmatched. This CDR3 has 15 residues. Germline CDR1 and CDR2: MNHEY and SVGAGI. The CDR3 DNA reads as TGTGCCAGCAGGTTGGGTCAACAGGGGGCCTACGAGCAGTACTTC. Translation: CASRLGQQGAYEQYF.

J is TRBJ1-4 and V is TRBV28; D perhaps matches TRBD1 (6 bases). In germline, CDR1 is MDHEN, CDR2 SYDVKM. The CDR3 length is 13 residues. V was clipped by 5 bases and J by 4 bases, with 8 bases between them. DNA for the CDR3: TGTGCCAGCAGTGCAGGGGATAATGAAAAACTGTTTTTT. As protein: CASSAGDNEKLFF.

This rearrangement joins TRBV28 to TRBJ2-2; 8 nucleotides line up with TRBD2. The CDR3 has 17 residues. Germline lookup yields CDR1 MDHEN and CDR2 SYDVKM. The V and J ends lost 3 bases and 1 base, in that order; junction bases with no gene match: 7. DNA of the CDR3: TGTGCCAGCAGTTTTACTAAGACTAGCGAGAACACCGGGGAGCTGTTTTTT. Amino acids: CASSFTKTSENTGELFF.

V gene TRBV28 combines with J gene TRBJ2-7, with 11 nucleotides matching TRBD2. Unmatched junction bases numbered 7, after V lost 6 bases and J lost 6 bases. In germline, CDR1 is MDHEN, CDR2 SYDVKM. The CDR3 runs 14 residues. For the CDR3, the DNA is TGTGCCAGCAGGACACTAGCGGGAGTTTTCGAGCAGTACTTC. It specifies CASRTLAGVFEQYF.

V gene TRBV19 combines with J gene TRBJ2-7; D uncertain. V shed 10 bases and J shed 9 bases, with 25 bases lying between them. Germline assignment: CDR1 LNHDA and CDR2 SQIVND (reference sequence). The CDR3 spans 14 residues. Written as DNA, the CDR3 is TGTGCCATTCCATATACGGCTGAGGCCGGCGGGCAGTACTTC. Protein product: CAIPYTAEAGGQYF.

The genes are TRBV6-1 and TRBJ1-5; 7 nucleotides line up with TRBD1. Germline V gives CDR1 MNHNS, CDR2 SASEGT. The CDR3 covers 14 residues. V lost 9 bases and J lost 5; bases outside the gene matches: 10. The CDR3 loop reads CASIKGQRYQPQHF. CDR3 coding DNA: TGTGCCAGTATAAAGGGACAGAGGTATCAGCCCCAGCATTTT.